This T cell receptor (beta chain) was found in a study of blood T cell repertoires in COVID-19. Study-level background: Acute and convalescent COVID-19 specimens originated in the United States, Italy and Spain. PBMCs, B-cell-depleted T cells, or T cells provided the cDNA or gDNA that made up the material.

The germline V gene has CDR1 SGHTS and CDR2 YDEGEE. This CDR3 contains 15 residues. The J segment lost 4 bases and the V segment lost 4 bases, leaving 7 bases of the junction unmatched. In the authors' workflow: Nucleated cell number was recorded as an estimate derived from reference gene primer amplification. Profiling relied on immunoSEQ multiplex PCR, and the TCRdb table lists in-frame clones only, not all of them. V and J calls plus clone size are reproduced from that table; the DNA served to infer D and trimming. The sample shows around 60,000 clones, more than 60% of them seen only once. The chain has TRBV5-8 and TRBJ2-1; TRBD2 agrees at 8 bases. Sequenced: peripheral blood. This TCR came from a woman aged 50 to 60 with active or convalescent COVID-19. This chain's CDR3 is CASSPGLARYNEQFF. CDR3 in DNA: TGTGCCAGCAGCCCCGGACTAGCAAGATACAATGAGCAGTTCTTC. The complete variable domain, with remaining parts taken from reference TRBV5-8 and TRBJ2-1, reads EAGVTQSPTHLIKTRGQQATLRCSPISGHTSVYWYQQALGLGLQFLLWYDEGEERNRGNFPPRFSGRQFPNYSSELNVNALELEDSALYLCASSPGLARYNEQFFGPGTRLTVL.